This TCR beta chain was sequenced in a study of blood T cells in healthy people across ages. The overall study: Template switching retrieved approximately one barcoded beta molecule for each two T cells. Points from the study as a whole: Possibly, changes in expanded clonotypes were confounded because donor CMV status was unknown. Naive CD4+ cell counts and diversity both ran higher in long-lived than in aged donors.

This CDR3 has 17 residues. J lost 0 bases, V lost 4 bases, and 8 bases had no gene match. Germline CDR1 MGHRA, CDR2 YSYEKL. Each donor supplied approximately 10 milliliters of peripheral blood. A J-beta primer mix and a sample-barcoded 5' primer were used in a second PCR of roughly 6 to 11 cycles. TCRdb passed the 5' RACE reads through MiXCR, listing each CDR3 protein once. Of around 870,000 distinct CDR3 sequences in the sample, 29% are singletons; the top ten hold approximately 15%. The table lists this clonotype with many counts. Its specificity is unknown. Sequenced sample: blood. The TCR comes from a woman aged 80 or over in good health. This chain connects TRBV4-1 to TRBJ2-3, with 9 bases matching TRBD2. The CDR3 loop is CASSRGLAFSSTDTQYF. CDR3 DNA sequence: TGCGCCAGCAGCCGAGGACTAGCGTTTTCTAGCACAGATACGCAGTATTTT.